This section outlines one T cell receptor (beta chain) sequence together with its context. Original data processing: Reference gene primers were amplified, and this amplification served to estimate nucleated cell counts. Only in-frame clones appear in the TCRdb table, and some are missing; sequencing was by immunoSEQ multiplex PCR. The V and J calls and clone size were taken over from that table, and D and trimming were inferred from the DNA. The sample consists of about 89,000 clones, about 86% of them appearing once. The data derive from a study of blood T cell repertoires in COVID-19. Whole-study context: Samples came from the United States, Italy and Spain, spanning acute and convalescent COVID-19. T cells, B-cell-depleted T cells, or PBMCs provided the cDNA or gDNA that served as material.

CDR3 length equals 16 residues. Sequencing was carried out using peripheral blood. The J gene is TRBJ2-7, the V gene TRBV21-1; the table's D call TRBD2 went unverified against the DNA. TRBV21-1 is an annotated pseudogene. This TCR came from a man aged 80 or over with active or convalescent COVID-19. CDR3 bases: TGTGCCAGCAGCCACGTAGGACGGGAGGGCCCGGGTGAGCAGTACTTC. Translating it yields CASSHVGREGPGEQYF.